The 21 T cell receptor beta chains given below trace back to one sample, sequenced in a study of graft-versus-host responses after intestinal transplantation. No antigen is known for these receptors. Sequencing used immunoSEQ multiplex PCR; TCRdb keeps in-frame clones, though not all of them. This sample has tens of thousands of clones, with 91% found just once. This specimen was unstimulated CD8+ T cells sorted from spleen or lymph node cells, taken before intestinal transplant. The source of these receptors is a human donor who received an intestinal transplant.

This sequence joins TRBV29-1 and TRBJ2-7; 7 bases agree with TRBD1. With V trimmed by 6 bases and J by 2 bases, 4 bases remained unmatched. The CDR3 contains 12 residues. Germline-derived CDR1 and CDR2 are SQVTM and ANQGSEA. The CDR3, as DNA: TGCAGCGTGGGGGACAGCCCCTACGAGCAGTACTTC. Protein sequence: CSVGDSPYEQYF.

The V call is TRBV7-9, the J call TRBJ2-1; the match to TRBD2 covers 11 bases. V lost 5 bases, J lost 0 bases, and 3 bases stayed unmatched. CDR1 is SEHNR, CDR2 FQNEAQ, per germline (reference sequence). The CDR3 contains 16 residues. CDR3: CASSILAGGSYNEQFF. The CDR3 DNA sequence: TGTGCCAGCAGCATTCTAGCGGGAGGCTCCTACAATGAGCAGTTCTTC.

The DNA of the CDR3 is TGTGCCAGCACTAACCTGGGGGGGGTCAATCAGCCCCAGCATTTT. It codes for CASTNLGGVNQPQHF. The J gene is TRBJ1-5, the V gene TRBV27; the D gene is possibly TRBD1 (5 bases). CDR1 is MNHEY and CDR2 is SMNVEV in the germline V gene (reference sequence). The germline V and J ends were trimmed by 7 bases and 3 bases, with 16 bases remaining between them. The CDR3 loop spans 15 amino acids.

The chain has TRBV6-6 and TRBJ2-7; D possibly corresponds to TRBD2 (6 bases). V lost 0 bases and J 5 bases, leaving 11 bases between the germline ends. Germline loops: CDR1 MNHNY, CDR2 SVGAGI (reference sequence). The CDR3 is 14 residues long. DNA for the CDR3: TGTGCCAGCAGTTACTCGTCTAGCGCCGACGAGCAGTACTTC. Its translation: CASSYSSSADEQYF.

CDR3 coding DNA: TGCGCCAGCAGCGCAGGACAGGGGGGTGCCTACTATGGCTACACCTTC. Amino acid sequence: CASSAGQGGAYYGYTF. The chain combines TRBV5-1 with TRBJ1-2; 10 bases align to TRBD1. The CDR3 runs to 16 residues. Germline CDR1 SGHRS, CDR2 YFSETQ. Losses at the gene ends were 4 bases for V and 3 bases for J; bases not matched to a gene: 9.

This sequence joins TRBV29-1 and TRBJ2-7, with 9 nucleotides matching TRBD1. This CDR3 has 13 residues. The J segment lost 0 bases and the V segment lost 6 bases, leaving 3 bases of the junction unmatched. From germline, CDR1 is SQVTM and CDR2 ANQGSEA. In DNA, the CDR3 is TGCAGCGTCCGGGACAGGGCCTCCTACGAGCAGTACTTC. This encodes CSVRDRASYEQYF.

The chain links TRBV27 to TRBJ2-7, with a possible D match to TRBD1 (6 bases). Trimming removed 1 base from V and 5 bases from J, with 12 bases in between. Germline loops: CDR1 MNHEY, CDR2 SMNVEV (reference sequence). The CDR3 extends over 14 amino acids. CDR3 DNA sequence: TGTGCCAGCAGTTTATTGGACAGCTTGAACGAGCAGTACTTC. It codes for CASSLLDSLNEQYF.

The chain combines TRBV25-1 with TRBJ2-5; TRBD2 matches 10 bases. CDR1 MGHDK and CDR2 SYGVNS come from the germline V gene. The junction had 2 bases not matched to a gene; V was cut back by 3 bases and J by 4 bases. This CDR3 has 14 amino acids. The CDR3 coding sequence is TGTGCCAGCAGTGATTCTAGCGGGGGAGAGACCCAGTACTTC. Its protein is CASSDSSGGETQYF.

This chain uses TRBV4-3 with TRBJ1-1, with 12 bases aligning to TRBD1. The CDR3 runs 17 residues. Germline trimming cut 0 bases from V and 5 bases from J; bases unmatched to any gene: 7. Germline values: CDR1 LGHNA, CDR2 YSLEER. For the CDR3, the DNA is TGCGCCAGCAGCCAAGATCTGGGGACAGGGGGCGCGACTGAAGCTTTCTTT. Translation: CASSQDLGTGGATEAFF.

The chain links TRBV7-9 to TRBJ2-7, with unresolved D. The germline V gene has CDR1 SEHNR and CDR2 FQNEAQ (reference sequence). Between the trimmed V and J ends, which lost 10 bases and 2 bases, there was a span of 12 bases. The CDR3 contains 12 residues. For the CDR3, the DNA is TGTGCCACAACAGCCGCGACCTACGAGCAGTACTTC. Encoded protein: CATTAATYEQYF.

This chain connects TRBV9 to TRBJ2-3; the match to TRBD2 covers 8 bases. This CDR3 comprises 16 residues. V dropped 1 base and J dropped 2; count of bases not matched to a gene: 6. CDR1 is SGDLS and CDR2 is YYNGEE in the germline V gene. CDR3 DNA: TGTGCCAGCAGCGTAAGGCGGGAGGTGCCCACAGATACGCAGTATTTT. Its translation is CASSVRREVPTDTQYF.

The chain links TRBV7-9 to TRBJ2-2, with a tentative D call TRBD1 (8 bases). This CDR3 comprises 16 residues. Germline V gene lookup returns CDR1 SEHNR and CDR2 FQNEAQ (reference sequence). Trimming took off 8 bases at V and 0 bases at J, with 16 bases between the two ends. CDR3 bases: TGTGCCAGCTCCGAGCGGGACAGGCCGAACACCGGGGAGCTGTTTTTT. It translates to CASSERDRPNTGELFF.

The rearrangement links TRBV7-6 to TRBJ2-3; TRBD1 matches 8 bases. The germline V gene has CDR1 SGHVS and CDR2 FNYEAQ. The CDR3 contains 14 residues. V shed 8 bases and J 2 bases; nucleotides not matched to a gene: 6. CDR3 DNA sequence: TGTGCCAGCGTACCGGACAGGGTCACAGATACGCAGTATTTT. It is translated as CASVPDRVTDTQYF. The variable domain in full, with the rest retrieved from reference TRBV7-6 and TRBJ2-3, is GAGVSQSPRYKVTKRGQDVALRCDPISGHVSLYWYRQALGQGPEFLTYFNYEAQQDKSGLPNDRFSAERPEGSISTLTIQRTEQRDSAMYRCASVPDRVTDTQYFGPGTRLTVL.

The chain recombines TRBV6-1 with TRBJ2-7; the match to TRBD2 covers 7 bases. Germline V gene data show CDR1 as MNHNS and CDR2 as SASEGT. CDR3 size: 15 residues. V dropped 4 bases and J dropped 5; count of bases not matched to a gene: 11. The CDR3 bases are TGTGCCAGCAGTGTCATCGGCGGGAGTCTCGACGAGCAGTACTTC. It encodes CASSVIGGSLDEQYF.

The chain has TRBV4-3 and TRBJ1-1, with a possible D match to TRBD1 (5 bases). This CDR3 contains 16 residues. The V gene lost 0 bases and the J gene lost 1 base, with 12 bases spanning the gap. In germline, CDR1 is LGHNA, CDR2 YSLEER. CDR3 DNA sequence: TGCGCCAGCAGCCAAGATCCAGTGGGGCAGAACACTGAAGCTTTCTTT. It translates to CASSQDPVGQNTEAFF.

This clone appeared a few times. The chain couples TRBV4-1 to TRBJ1-6, with a possible D match to TRBD1 (6 bases). Trimming left V 0 bases short and J 7 bases short, with 13 bases between. CDR1 is MGHRA and CDR2 is YSYEKL in the germline V gene. CDR3 size: 16 residues. This chain's CDR3 is CASSQEAGARNSPLHF. CDR3 sequence (DNA): TGCGCCAGCAGCCAAGAGGCAGGGGCTCGCAATTCACCCCTCCACTTT.

The chain recombines TRBV28 with TRBJ1-1; maybe TRBD1 (6 bases). Germline-derived CDR1 and CDR2 are MDHEN and SYDVKM. The CDR3 extends over 14 amino acids. V dropped 3 bases and J dropped 3 bases, with 11 bases sitting between them. As DNA, the CDR3 is TGTGCCAGCAGTTTGGGAGGGGGGTACACTGAAGCTTTCTTT. Its protein product is CASSLGGGYTEAFF. The variable domain in full, completed from reference TRBV28 and TRBJ1-1, reads DVKVTQSSRYLVKRTGEKVFLECVQDMDHENMFWYRQDPGLGLRLIYFSYDVKMKEKGDIPEGYSVSREKKERFSLILESASTNQTSMYLCASSLGGGYTEAFFGQGTRLTVV.

The genes are TRBV30 and TRBJ1-6; 10 positions agree with TRBD1. CDR1 is GTSNPN and CDR2 is SVGIG in the germline V gene (reference sequence). The CDR3 consists of 14 residues. The V gene end was trimmed by 5 bases and the J gene end by 8 bases; junction bases not matched to a gene: 6. As DNA, the CDR3 is TGTGCCTGGTCGACCGGGACAGGGGATTCACCCCTCCACTTT. The encoded protein is CAWSTGTGDSPLHF.

The gene calls are TRBV7-8 and TRBJ2-5, with D possibly being TRBD2 (5 bases). The germline V and J ends were trimmed by 3 bases and 4 bases, with 6 bases remaining between them. CDR3 length: 12 amino acids. Germline V lookup: CDR1 SGHVS, CDR2 FQNEAQ. As DNA, the CDR3 is TGTGCCAGCAGCTTGGCGGGAGAGACCCAGTACTTC. Translating it yields CASSLAGETQYF.

V is TRBV7-2 and J is TRBJ1-5; D gene ambiguous. CDR3 length: 13 residues. Germline lookup yields CDR1 SGHTA and CDR2 FQGNSA. V lost 5 bases and J 0 bases, leaving 5 bases between the germline ends. In DNA, the CDR3 is TGTGCCAGCAGCCTAAATAGCAATCAGCCCCAGCATTTT. As protein: CASSLNSNQPQHF.

The rearrangement joins TRBV6-5 to TRBJ2-1, with D possibly being TRBD1 (5 bases). CDR1 is MNHEY and CDR2 is SVGAGI in the germline V gene. V was trimmed by 2 bases and J by 4 bases, leaving 12 bases between them. CDR3 size: 15 residues. The CDR3 loop reads CASSYGRGPYNEQFF. Written as DNA, the CDR3 is TGTGCCAGCAGTTACGGTAGGGGCCCTTACAATGAGCAGTTCTTC.